These 27 T cell receptor beta chains were all obtained from the same sample, sequenced in a study of cytomegalovirus exposure and HLA in healthy donors. Clones were sequenced by immunoSEQ multiplex PCR, and TCRdb holds only the in-frame ones, with some missing. The table lists some 250,000 clones, 90% of them singletons. Specimen: PBMCs. Source of these receptors: a woman between 18 and 29 years old in good health and CMV-seronegative.

The V gene is TRBV14, the J gene TRBJ1-4; D remains unclear. Germline loops: CDR1 SGHDN, CDR2 FVKESK. The V end was cut by 4 bases, the J end by 7 bases, with 16 bases between. The CDR3 length is 15 residues. The CDR3 DNA reads TGTGCCAGCAGCCCTCTTACCGGGTTGGGTGAAAAACTGTTTTTT. It encodes CASSPLTGLGEKLFF.

A single count supports this clone. The chain links TRBV7-9 to TRBJ1-1; perhaps TRBD1 as D (6 bases). The CDR3 is 15 amino acids. Germline CDR1 and CDR2: SEHNR and FQNEAQ (reference sequence). V was shortened by 7 bases and J by 0 bases, with 15 bases between the two germline ends. The CDR3 DNA reads TGTGCCAGCACCTCAGGGGCGACGGTGAACACTGAAGCTTTCTTT. It specifies CASTSGATVNTEAFF. Full variable domain (remainder filled in from reference TRBV7-9 and TRBJ1-1): DTGVSQNPRHKITKRGQNVTFRCDPISEHNRLYWYRQTLGQGPEFLTYFQNEAQLEKSRLLSDRFSAERPKGSFSTLEIQRTEQGDSAMYLCASTSGATVNTEAFFGQGTRLTVV.

The chain couples TRBV4-2 to TRBJ1-5, with TRBD1 matching over 7 bases. The germline gives CDR1 LGHNA, CDR2 YNFKEQ. After removal of 6 bases from V and 1 base from J, the junction contained 3 bases not matched to a gene. The CDR3 extends over 14 amino acids. The DNA of the CDR3 is TGTGCCAGCAGTGTACAGGGGAGCAATCAGCCCCAGCATTTT. Amino acids: CASSVQGSNQPQHF.

V and J are TRBV2 and TRBJ2-2; D perhaps matches TRBD2 (6 bases). V was pared by 1 base and J by 1 base, with 7 bases between. The CDR3 has 15 residues. The germline V gene encodes CDR1 SNHLY and CDR2 FYNNEI. The CDR3 is CASSEGGENTGELFF. The DNA for the CDR3 is TGTGCCAGCAGTGAAGGCGGGGAGAACACCGGGGAGCTGTTTTTT.

This sequence joins TRBV28 and TRBJ2-2, with 9 nucleotides matching TRBD2. The CDR3 is 16 amino acids. Germline loops: CDR1 MDHEN, CDR2 SYDVKM. With V trimmed by 2 bases and J by 4 bases, 5 bases remained unmatched. Here the CDR3 DNA reads TGTGCCAGCAGTTTAGTTAGCGGGGGTCTCACCGGGGAGCTGTTTTTT. It encodes CASSLVSGGLTGELFF. The variable domain in full, with the rest retrieved from reference TRBV28 and TRBJ2-2, is DVKVTQSSRYLVKRTGEKVFLECVQDMDHENMFWYRQDPGLGLRLIYFSYDVKMKEKGDIPEGYSVSREKKERFSLILESASTNQTSMYLCASSLVSGGLTGELFFGEGSRLTVL.

The chain recombines TRBV7-9 with TRBJ1-2; a weak D match, TRBD1 (5 bases). There are 14 residues in the CDR3. Trimming cost V 1 base and J 4 bases, with 10 bases left between them. Germline loops: CDR1 SEHNR, CDR2 FQNEAQ (reference sequence). The DNA for the CDR3 is TGTGCCAGCAGCTTAGGTGGTGGGGCCTATGGCTACACCTTC. Its translation: CASSLGGGAYGYTF.

The rearrangement links TRBV30 to TRBJ1-3; D gene ambiguous. The CDR3 runs to 14 residues. The germline CDR1 and CDR2 sequences are GTSNPN and SVGIG (reference sequence). V was clipped by 3 bases and J by 2 bases, with 11 bases between them. This CDR3 is CAWSVSATGNTIYF. The CDR3, as DNA: TGTGCCTGGAGCGTATCAGCGACTGGAAACACCATATATTTT.

The chain couples TRBV5-1 to TRBJ1-6, with TRBD1 matching 9 bases. This CDR3 region has 15 residues. Looked up from germline, CDR1 is SGHRS and CDR2 is YFSETQ. The V segment lost 3 bases and the J segment 5 bases; nucleotides outside the gene matches: 3. The CDR3 DNA reads TGCGCCAGCAGCTGGGGACAGGGAAATAATTCACCCCTCCACTTT. Translated, it gives CASSWGQGNNSPLHF.

This clone was detected only a few times. The V gene is TRBV25-1, the J gene TRBJ1-4; 7 nucleotides match TRBD1. Germline CDR1 MGHDK, CDR2 SYGVNS. V lost 4 bases and J lost 10; bases outside the gene matches: 9. This CDR3 has 14 amino acids. The CDR3 spells CASSAGGTEGKLFF. The CDR3 bases are TGTGCCAGCAGTGCAGGGGGTACAGAGGGAAAACTGTTTTTT.

The chain combines TRBV28 with TRBJ1-2, with 9 bases aligning to TRBD1. The trim removed 7 bases at V and 3 bases at J, leaving 6 bases unmatched. Germline assignment: CDR1 MDHEN and CDR2 SYDVKM. CDR3 size: 14 residues. CDR3 loop: CASTLWTGDYGYTF. Here the CDR3 DNA reads TGTGCCAGCACCCTATGGACAGGGGACTATGGCTACACCTTC.

V usage is TRBV7-8 and J usage is TRBJ2-3; 7 bases align to TRBD2. The CDR3 has 14 residues. CDR1 and CDR2 (germline): SGHVS, FQNEAQ. V gave up 6 bases and J gave up 7 bases; unmatched junction bases: 10. For the CDR3, the DNA is TGTGCCAGCAGGGATGGACTAGGAACTCATACGCAGTATTTT. Translation gives CASRDGLGTHTQYF.

The CDR3 here is CASSPRDRGGNEQFF. The CDR3 nucleotides read TGTGCCAGCAGCCCCCGGGACAGGGGGGGCAATGAGCAGTTCTTC. The chain uses TRBV14 and TRBJ2-1; 11 bases align to TRBD1. CDR3 length: 15 amino acids. Germline CDR1 SGHDN, CDR2 FVKESK. V shed 4 bases, J shed 6 bases, and the junction held 5 bases outside the gene matches.

V is TRBV27 and J is TRBJ1-6; no clear D. The CDR3 extends over 15 amino acids. The germline gives CDR1 MNHEY, CDR2 SMNVEV (reference sequence). The V end lost 2 bases, the J end lost 10 bases, and 15 bases lay between the germline ends. CDR3 coding DNA: TGTGCCAGCAGTTTAGTAGGAGCGGAGCACTCACCCCTCCACTTT. Its protein is CASSLVGAEHSPLHF.

In DNA form, the CDR3 reads TGTGCCAGCAGCCTCCAGGACAGGGGGCCGGGGGAGCTGTTTTTT. Translating gives CASSLQDRGPGELFF. The chain carries TRBV14 and TRBJ2-2; the match to TRBD1 covers 11 bases. This CDR3 spans 15 amino acids. Germline-derived CDR1 and CDR2 are SGHDN and FVKESK. J lost 8 bases, V lost 4 bases, and 6 bases had no gene match. The variable domain in full, with the rest retrieved from reference TRBV14 and TRBJ2-2, is EAGVTQFPSHSVIEKGQTVTLRCDPISGHDNLYWYRRVMGKEIKFLLHFVKESKQDESGMPNNRFLAERTGGTYSTLKVQPAELEDSGVYFCASSLQDRGPGELFFGEGSRLTVL.

The genes are TRBV27 and TRBJ1-5; D is ambiguous. Germline CDR1 is MNHEY and CDR2 is SMNVEV (reference sequence). The CDR3 has 15 amino acids. The V and J ends lost 10 bases and 2 bases respectively, with 18 bases between them. Here the CDR3 DNA reads TGTGCCACCCGAGGAGGGCCAAATGGCAATCAGCCCCAGCATTTT. It yields the protein CATRGGPNGNQPQHF.

The chain employs TRBV6-5 and TRBJ1-6, with D possibly TRBD1 on 6 matching bases. Trimming left V 4 bases short and J 8 bases short, with 9 bases between. Germline values: CDR1 MNHEY, CDR2 SVGAGI. The CDR3 length is 13 residues. In nucleotides, the CDR3 is TGTGCCAGCAGTTTTCGGACAGATTCACCCCTCCACTTT. Translated, it gives CASSFRTDSPLHF.

The chain carries TRBV29-1 and TRBJ2-2, with 8 nucleotides matching TRBD1. The germline V gene has CDR1 SQVTM and CDR2 ANQGSEA. There are 14 residues in the CDR3. V gave up 7 bases and J gave up 1 base; unmatched junction bases: 5. The CDR3 here is CSAITGGNTGELFF. In nucleotides, the CDR3 is TGCAGCGCTATTACAGGGGGGAACACCGGGGAGCTGTTTTTT.

The chain recombines TRBV10-3 with TRBJ1-1; tentative D call: TRBD1 (5 bases). The CDR3 runs to 13 residues. Trimming removed 8 bases at V and 1 base at J, with 11 bases between. Germline CDR1 is ENHRY and CDR2 is SYGVKD. CDR3 DNA: TGTGCCATCCTCACAGGTCCGAACACTGAAGCTTTCTTT. Translated, it gives CAILTGPNTEAFF.

There are a few counts of this clone. The chain links TRBV29-1 to TRBJ1-1; no reliable D call. The V gene's germline CDR1 is SQVTM and CDR2 ANQGSEA. The germline V and J ends were trimmed by 3 bases and 0 bases, with 8 bases remaining between them. This CDR3 contains 13 residues. CDR3 in DNA: TGCAGCGTTGAGACTCCAGTGAACACTGAAGCTTTCTTT. Translation gives CSVETPVNTEAFF.

The rearrangement uses TRBV2 and TRBJ2-1, with D hard to call. Germline CDR1 SNHLY, CDR2 FYNNEI. The CDR3 totals 12 residues. V dropped 5 bases and J dropped 5 bases, with 7 bases sitting between them. CDR3 sequence reads: CASSFSNNEQFF. The DNA of the CDR3 is TGTGCCAGCAGTTTTTCAAACAATGAGCAGTTCTTC.

Turning to this clone: Other nucleotide sequences in the sample specify the same CDR3. DNA of the CDR3: TGTGCCAGCAGTGCCGGGACAGTCAATCAGCCCCAGCATTTT. Amino acids: CASSAGTVNQPQHF. The chain combines TRBV2 with TRBJ1-5, with 7 positions matching TRBD1. CDR3 length equals 14 residues. The germline V gene encodes CDR1 SNHLY and CDR2 FYNNEI. V trimming: 4 bases; J trimming: 3 bases; junction bases outside the gene matches: 3. The whole variable domain, filled in from reference TRBV2 and TRBJ1-5, reads EPEVTQTPSHQVTQMGQEVILRCVPISNHLYFYWYRQILGQKVEFLVSFYNNEISEKSEIFDDQFSVERPDGSNFTLKIRSTKLEDSAMYFCASSAGTVNQPQHFGDGTRLSIL.

The rearrangement uses TRBV6-1 and TRBJ2-2; 8 bases match TRBD1. The junction had 11 bases not matched to a gene; V was cut back by 11 bases and J by 3 bases. The CDR3 covers 15 residues. CDR1 MNHNS and CDR2 SASEGT come from the germline V gene. In nucleotides, the CDR3 is TGTGCCGGAGAAACGACAGGGGAGCACACCGGGGAGCTGTTTTTT. Protein product: CAGETTGEHTGELFF.

This chain uses TRBV27 with TRBJ2-1; D not resolved. This CDR3 has 14 residues. V lost 2 bases and J 6 bases, leaving 11 bases between the germline ends. The germline V gene encodes CDR1 MNHEY and CDR2 SMNVEV (reference sequence). The CDR3 region is CASSLLPRGNEQFF. The CDR3 DNA follows: TGTGCCAGCAGTTTACTCCCTAGAGGCAATGAGCAGTTCTTC.

The chain uses TRBV28 and TRBJ2-2; 9 bases match TRBD1. The CDR3 runs to 17 residues. V shed 3 bases and J 4 bases; nucleotides not matched to a gene: 9. CDR1 and CDR2 from the germline V gene are MDHEN and SYDVKM. The CDR3 spells CASSFLTGQGFTGELFF. CDR3 coding DNA: TGTGCCAGCAGTTTTCTTACAGGACAGGGGTTCACCGGGGAGCTGTTTTTT.

In this sample, this clone turned up a few times. The rearrangement links TRBV2 to TRBJ1-5; the D gene is possibly TRBD1 (6 bases). CDR3 length: 14 residues. The germline gives CDR1 SNHLY, CDR2 FYNNEI. V lost 6 bases, J lost 2 bases, and 11 bases lay in between. CDR3 coding DNA: TGTGCCAGCAGGACGAGACAGGGCAATCAGCCCCAGCATTTT. It specifies CASRTRQGNQPQHF.

This chain links TRBV21-1 with TRBJ2-7; the DNA was not used to check the table's D call, TRBD1. TRBV21-1 represents a pseudogene. The CDR3 totals 13 residues. For the CDR3, the DNA is TGTGCCAGTGGACAGGGACCTCCCTACGAGCAGTACGTC. As protein: CASGQGPPYEQYV.

The V and J genes are TRBV11-3 and TRBJ1-5; TRBD1 aligns across 10 bases. The CDR3 sequence is 19 residues long. Germline-derived CDR1 and CDR2 are SGHNT and YENEEA. J gave up 0 bases and V 6 bases, and 14 bases lay outside the gene matches. CDR3 sequence reads: CASREPGQGFGYSNQPQHF. The CDR3 DNA reads TGTGCCAGCAGGGAACCGGGACAGGGGTTCGGGTATAGCAATCAGCCCCAGCATTTT.